These 24 T cell receptor beta chains originate from one sample sequenced in a study of CD8 T cells in ankylosing spondylitis. General study results and limits: What appeared characteristic of ankylosing spondylitis blood was a TCR beta motif of seven to nine highly homologous variants.

Their antigen targets remain unknown. TCRdb re-derived calls from the 5' RACE reads in MiXCR, one entry per CDR3 protein. This table has a few hundred thousand distinct CDR3 sequences, roughly 6.6% appearing once. Sample: blood, either unsorted or a sorted T cell fraction (not recorded which). These receptors came from a male donor with ankylosing spondylitis.

This clonotype was seen only a few times. V and J are TRBV27 and TRBJ1-2; possible D gene TRBD1, 5 bases. Germline CDR1 is MNHEY and CDR2 is SMNVEV (reference sequence). The CDR3 loop spans 15 amino acids. V was trimmed by 5 bases and J by 3 bases, leaving 16 bases between them. This CDR3 reads CASSPPPPTDYGYTF. In nucleotides, the CDR3 is TGTGCCAGCAGTCCACCCCCTCCGACAGACTATGGCTACACCTTC.

In its sample, this clonotype was seen many times. The chain employs TRBV27 and TRBJ1-1; 7 bases align to TRBD1. The germline V gene has CDR1 MNHEY and CDR2 SMNVEV (reference sequence). The CDR3 is 15 amino acids. The ends lost 3 bases at V and 3 bases at J; junction bases unmatched: 7. DNA for the CDR3: TGTGCCAGCAGTTTGGGAAAGGGGGCTCACACTGAAGCTTTCTTT. Its protein is CASSLGKGAHTEAFF.

Ten or more counts support this clonotype. V usage is TRBV6-5 and J usage is TRBJ1-4; D gene unclear. CDR3 length: 15 residues. V lost 1 base to trimming and J lost 8 bases, with 14 bases between them. Per the germline V gene, CDR1 is MNHEY and CDR2 is SVGAGI. This CDR3 is CASSYFSRTGEKLFF. DNA for the CDR3: TGTGCCAGCAGTTACTTTAGCCGCACGGGGGAAAAACTGTTTTTT.

The sample holds many counts of this clonotype. The V and J genes are TRBV4-3 and TRBJ2-2, with D perhaps TRBD2 (6 bases). The CDR3 runs to 15 residues. The germline V and J ends were trimmed by 3 bases and 6 bases, with 14 bases remaining between them. CDR1 is LGHNA and CDR2 is YSLEER in the germline V gene. The CDR3 coding sequence is TGCGCCAGCAGCCAGGATCTAGCGCGACCCGGGGAGCTGTTTTTT. Protein sequence: CASSQDLARPGELFF.

The gene calls are TRBV6-5 and TRBJ2-3, with D uncertain. The V end was cut by 5 bases, the J end by 2 bases, with 14 bases between. CDR1 is MNHEY, CDR2 SVGAGI, per germline. The length of the CDR3 is 15 residues. CDR3 sequence (DNA): TGTGCCAGCAGTACCCGACTGAGCTCCACAGATACGCAGTATTTT. Residues: CASSTRLSSTDTQYF.

This clonotype has at least ten counts. The chain links TRBV24-1 to TRBJ2-1; D uncertain. The CDR3 has 15 amino acids. The ends were cut back, 7 bases at V and 2 bases at J, with 14 bases in the middle. Germline loops: CDR1 KGHDR, CDR2 SFDVKD. The CDR3, as DNA: TGTGCCACCAGCGGCCCAGATCTGACCTACAATGAGCAGTTCTTC. Protein sequence: CATSGPDLTYNEQFF.

V usage is TRBV29-1 and J usage is TRBJ1-2; unclear D gene. V gave up 5 bases and J gave up 8 bases, with 12 bases separating them. From germline, CDR1 is SQVTM and CDR2 ANQGSEA. The CDR3 is made up of 11 amino acids. The CDR3 DNA sequence: TGCAGCGTTCCGGGGTTGTACGGCTACACCTTC. Protein product: CSVPGLYGYTF.

There are many counts of this clonotype. The chain recombines TRBV27 with TRBJ2-7; D might be TRBD2 (5 bases). The germline V gene has CDR1 MNHEY and CDR2 SMNVEV (reference sequence). CDR3 size: 14 residues. Trimming left V 0 bases short and J 4 bases short, with 10 bases between. CDR3 amino acids: CASSLSGSLYEQYF. The CDR3 DNA reads TGTGCCAGCAGTTTATCTGGGAGCCTTTACGAGCAGTACTTC.

This clonotype has at least ten counts. CDR3 DNA: TGTGCCAGCAGCGTAGGGGGGACAGACGGGGAGCTGTTTTTT. Protein sequence: CASSVGGTDGELFF. V and J are TRBV9 and TRBJ2-2; TRBD1 matches at 7 bases. This CDR3 spans 14 amino acids. Germline CDR1 reads SGDLS; CDR2 reads YYNGEE. With V trimmed by 0 bases and J by 7 bases, 3 bases remained unmatched.

Many counts were recorded for this clonotype. This chain links TRBV11-2 with TRBJ2-7; D ambiguous. The germline V and J ends were trimmed by 0 bases and 7 bases, with 7 bases remaining between them. Germline CDR1 SGHAT, CDR2 FQNNGV. The CDR3 is made up of 12 amino acids. The CDR3 bases are TGTGCCAGCAGCTTAGACCTAACAGAGCAGTACTTC. Translated, it gives CASSLDLTEQYF.

Ten or more counts support this clonotype. The rearrangement uses TRBV10-1 and TRBJ2-5, with no clear D. CDR1 is WNHNN, CDR2 SYGVQD, per germline (reference sequence). CDR3 length: 16 amino acids. Trimming shortened V by 1 base and J by 0 bases, and 12 bases separated the two germline ends. The CDR3 protein is CASSELRSVNQETQYF. CDR3 nucleotide sequence: TGCGCCAGCAGTGAGTTGCGAAGCGTCAACCAAGAGACCCAGTACTTC.

Only a few counts were recorded for this clonotype. The V call is TRBV6-2 or TRBV6-3, the J call TRBJ2-3; 10 nucleotides match TRBD2. J was trimmed by 0 bases and V by 6 bases; bases with no gene match: 9. This CDR3 comprises 17 residues. Germline V gene sequence: CDR1 MNHEY, CDR2 SVGEGT. The CDR3 DNA sequence: TGTGCCAGCAGGATCTCCGGGACTAGCGTGAGCACAGATACGCAGTATTTT. It is translated as CASRISGTSVSTDTQYF.

This clonotype was counted many times. The rearrangement uses TRBV27 and TRBJ1-2; D is possibly TRBD1 (5 bases). Trimming stripped 6 bases from V and 6 bases from J, with 14 bases between. This CDR3 spans 13 amino acids. Germline V gene data show CDR1 as MNHEY and CDR2 as SMNVEV (reference sequence). The DNA for the CDR3 is TGTGCCAGCAGGACCGGGGCCCTCAATGGCTACACCTTC. Translating it yields CASRTGALNGYTF.

This chain connects TRBV27 to TRBJ2-6; D uncertain. Per the germline V gene, CDR1 is MNHEY and CDR2 is SMNVEV (reference sequence). This CDR3 contains 20 residues. The V and J ends lost 3 bases and 0 bases respectively, with 21 bases between them. CDR3 sequence (DNA): TGTGCCAGCAGTTTCTTTCCACCTCTAATAGCCTCCTCTGGGGCCAACGTCCTGACTTTC. Translating it yields CASSFFPPLIASSGANVLTF.

This clonotype showed up many times. The CDR3 protein is CASSPGGRYEQYF. DNA for the CDR3: TGCGCGTCAAGCCCGGGGGGTCGGTACGAGCAGTACTTC. The rearrangement links TRBV4-1 to TRBJ2-7, with 7 bases lining up with TRBD2. The CDR3 sequence is 13 residues long. CDR1 and CDR2 from the germline V gene are MGHRA and YSYEKL.

CDR3 in amino acids: CAWSVGHYGYTF. The DNA for the CDR3 is TGTGCCTGGAGTGTAGGGCACTATGGCTACACCTTC. The chain joins TRBV30 to TRBJ1-2; D remains unclear. V lost 0 bases, J lost 3 bases, and 5 bases lay in between. Per germline, CDR1 GTSNPN and CDR2 SVGIG (reference sequence). The CDR3 is made up of 12 amino acids.

As to this clonotype: Since a much larger clone is just one base distant, this may be a read error. The V call is TRBV10-3, the J call TRBJ2-1, with a tentative D call TRBD1 (6 bases). The CDR3 has 14 amino acids. V lost 7 bases, J lost 2 bases, and 12 bases lay in between. Germline V gene lookup returns CDR1 ENHRY and CDR2 SYGVKD. The CDR3, as DNA: TGTGCCATCAATACAGAGGGGGCCTACAATGAGCAGTTCTTC. This codes for CAINTEGAYNEQFF.

This clonotype was seen ten or more times. V and J are TRBV7-9 and TRBJ2-5; TRBD1 is a possible D gene (6 bases). This CDR3 comprises 17 residues. Trimming took 5 bases from V and 4 from J, leaving 23 bases between them. CDR1 is SEHNR, CDR2 FQNEAQ, per germline (reference sequence). Written as DNA, the CDR3 is TGTGCCAGCAGCCCCCCAACCCAGACAGGCCTCCGAGAGACCCAGTACTTC. Its translation is CASSPPTQTGLRETQYF.

This clonotype appeared many times. CDR3 sequence reads: CASSSKRDLGLYEQYF. The CDR3 region has the DNA TGTGCCAGCAGTTCAAAACGGGACCTCGGCCTCTACGAGCAGTACTTC. The V gene is TRBV12-3 or TRBV12-4, the J gene TRBJ2-7, with D possibly called TRBD1 or TRBD2 (5 bases each). There are 16 residues in the CDR3. V was pared by 4 bases and J by 3 bases, with 19 bases between.

This clonotype was recorded at least ten times. CDR3 sequence: CASSRGTGANTEAFF. For the CDR3, the DNA is TGCGCCAGCAGCCGGGGGACAGGGGCGAACACTGAAGCTTTCTTT. This chain connects TRBV4-3 to TRBJ1-1; 10 bases are shared with TRBD1. The V gene end was trimmed by 4 bases and the J gene end by 1 base; junction bases not matched to a gene: 3. There are 15 residues in the CDR3. The germline V gene encodes CDR1 LGHNA and CDR2 YSLEER.

This clonotype was observed many times. The chain has TRBV29-1 and TRBJ2-1; 13 positions match TRBD2. The CDR3 spans 19 residues. The V gene end was trimmed by 1 base and the J gene end by 0 bases; junction bases not matched to a gene: 9. Germline V gene data show CDR1 as SQVTM and CDR2 as ANQGSEA. The CDR3: CSVEVGLAGVPRSYNEQFF. CDR3 sequence (DNA): TGCAGCGTTGAAGTTGGACTAGCGGGAGTGCCCCGCTCCTACAATGAGCAGTTCTTC.

This clonotype was detected a few times. The J gene is TRBJ2-1, the V gene TRBV11-2, with 14 bases that match TRBD2. The V gene's germline CDR1 is SGHAT and CDR2 FQNNGV. CDR3 length: 15 residues. Trimming took 4 bases from V and 10 from J; bases not matched to a gene: 6. The DNA for the CDR3 is TGTGCCAGCAGCTCGGGACTAGCGGGAGTTGGGGAGCAGTTCTTC. This codes for CASSSGLAGVGEQFF. Filled out from reference TRBV11-2 and TRBJ2-1, the complete variable domain reads EAGVAQSPRYKIIEKRQSVAFWCNPISGHATLYWYQQILGQGPKLLIQFQNNGVVDDSQLPKDRFSAERLKGVDSTLKIQPAKLEDSAVYLCASSSGLAGVGEQFFGPGTRLTVL.

V gene TRBV5-1 combines with J gene TRBJ1-2; D might be TRBD1 (5 bases). The CDR3 runs to 16 residues. With 4 bases removed from V and 2 bases from J, the gap between germline ends came to 18 bases. Germline assignment: CDR1 SGHRS and CDR2 YFSETQ. The CDR3 region has the DNA TGCGCCAGCAGCCGGATCGCCCCAGGGAGGAACTATGGCTACACCTTC. It yields the protein CASSRIAPGRNYGYTF. Based on the CDR3 plus reference TRBV5-1 and TRBJ1-2, the full variable domain is KAGVTQTPRYLIKTRGQQVTLSCSPISGHRSVSWYQQTPGQGLQFLFEYFSETQRNKGNFPGRFSGRQFSNSRSEMNVSTLELGDSALYLCASSRIAPGRNYGYTFGSGTRLTVV.

This clonotype was seen ten or more times. V gene TRBV6-5 combines with J gene TRBJ1-1, with D tentatively TRBD1 (6 bases). The CDR3 has 14 residues. Trimming took off 3 bases at V and 4 bases at J, with 12 bases between the two ends. CDR1 is MNHEY and CDR2 is SVGAGI in the germline V gene. DNA of the CDR3: TGTGCCAGCAGTTATTCGGAGGGGGTCACTGAAGCTTTCTTT. Protein sequence: CASSYSEGVTEAFF.